The 11 T cell receptor beta chains given below trace back to one sample, sequenced in a study of blood T cell repertoires in COVID-19. Produced via immunoSEQ multiplex PCR; TCRdb's table is partial and in-frame only. This sample yields about 200,000 clones, of which under 90% are seen a single time; 4% to 4.5% belongs to the top ten. Sequenced material: peripheral blood. The source of these receptors is a middle-aged man with acute or convalescent COVID-19.

This chain connects TRBV19 to TRBJ1-1; TRBD1 agrees at 9 bases. Germline loops: CDR1 LNHDA, CDR2 SQIVND (reference sequence). V lost 4 bases, J lost 4 bases, and 10 bases stayed unmatched. CDR3 size: 16 residues. CDR3 coding DNA: TGTGCCAGTAGTAATTACGACAGGGGGTTGGGCACTGAAGCTTTCTTT. Protein: CASSNYDRGLGTEAFF.

This clone was counted a few times. The gene calls are TRBV5-8 and TRBJ2-2; TRBD1 aligns across 12 bases. Per germline, CDR1 SGHTS and CDR2 YDEGEE. With V trimmed by 1 base and J by 3 bases, 7 bases remained unmatched. The CDR3 length is 18 residues. The CDR3 sequence: CASSLRDRGPPDTGELFF. The DNA of the CDR3 is TGTGCCAGCAGCTTGCGGGACAGGGGGCCCCCGGACACCGGGGAGCTGTTTTTT.

The J gene is TRBJ1-2, the V gene TRBV21-1. TRBV21-1 is a listed pseudogene. The CDR3 is 9 amino acids. CDR3 bases: TGTGCCAGCAGCAAAGTGGACTACTTC. Translated, it gives CASSKVDYF.

The chain carries TRBV29-1 and TRBJ2-3; tentatively, D is TRBD2 (5 bases). V shed 2 bases and J shed 5 bases, with 11 bases lying between them. CDR1 and CDR2 (germline): SQVTM, ANQGSEA. The CDR3 contains 13 residues. The CDR3 region has the DNA TGCAGCGTTGAACGCAGCAGCGGAGATACGCAGTATTTT. Its translation: CSVERSSGDTQYF.

This clone was observed a single time. The chain carries TRBV2 and TRBJ2-1; D is perhaps TRBD1 (7 bases). The CDR3 loop spans 14 amino acids. V lost 10 bases, J lost 0 bases, and 13 bases lay in between. Looked up from germline, CDR1 is SNHLY and CDR2 is FYNNEI. This chain's CDR3 is CATRGTSSYNEQFF. The CDR3, as DNA: TGTGCCACCAGGGGGACTTCCTCCTACAATGAGCAGTTCTTC.

Regarding this clone: An end of the junction differs from the germline gene, which may be a read error. Here the CDR3 reads CTGTSVGTDTQYF. The CDR3 DNA reads TGCACTGGGACTAGCGTAGGGACAGATACGCAGTATTTT. V is TRBV30 and J is TRBJ2-3; 10 bases match TRBD2. The CDR3 length is 13 residues. Germline loops: CDR1 GTSNPN, CDR2 SVGIG (reference sequence).

This clone showed up just a few times. This chain links TRBV5-1 with TRBJ2-7; no definite D call. The CDR3 is 15 residues long. The V gene lost 0 bases and the J gene lost 4 bases, with 14 bases spanning the gap. Germline CDR1 and CDR2: SGHRS and YFSETQ. CDR3 sequence (DNA): TGCGCCAGCAGCTTGGTGGCGGTTGAATCTTACGAGCAGTACTTC. As protein: CASSLVAVESYEQYF.

V usage is TRBV5-1 and J usage is TRBJ1-1; no definite D call. Trimming removed 2 bases at V and 1 base at J, with 18 bases between. The CDR3 consists of 17 residues. CDR1 SGHRS and CDR2 YFSETQ come from the germline V gene. The CDR3, as DNA: TGCGCCAGCAGCTTATGGGCCGGGCAAGAGGGGAACACTGAAGCTTTCTTT. Its translation: CASSLWAGQEGNTEAFF.

This CDR3 reads CASSDSDNSYEQYF. The CDR3, as DNA: TGTGCCAGCAGTGACAGCGACAACTCCTACGAGCAGTACTTC. The chain is built from TRBV27 and TRBJ2-7, with D perhaps TRBD1 (5 bases). V was cut by 5 bases and J by 0 bases, with 11 bases left in between. The CDR3 is 14 amino acids. Per germline, CDR1 MNHEY and CDR2 SMNVEV (reference sequence).

The rearrangement joins TRBV6-1 to TRBJ1-1; D call uncertain. Trimming stripped 1 base from V and 3 bases from J, with 6 bases between. CDR3 length: 13 residues. The germline V gene encodes CDR1 MNHNS and CDR2 SASEGT. The CDR3 DNA reads TGTGCCAGCAGTGAAGTAGTCTACACTGAAGCTTTCTTT. Translated: CASSEVVYTEAFF.

The V and J genes are TRBV19 and TRBJ1-5; D gene ambiguous. The CDR3 covers 13 residues. The V and J ends lost 6 bases and 2 bases respectively, with 8 bases between them. In germline, CDR1 is LNHDA, CDR2 SQIVND (reference sequence). The CDR3 region has the DNA TGTGCCAGTAGGAGGATGGGCAATCAGCCCCAGCATTTT. Translating gives CASRRMGNQPQHF.